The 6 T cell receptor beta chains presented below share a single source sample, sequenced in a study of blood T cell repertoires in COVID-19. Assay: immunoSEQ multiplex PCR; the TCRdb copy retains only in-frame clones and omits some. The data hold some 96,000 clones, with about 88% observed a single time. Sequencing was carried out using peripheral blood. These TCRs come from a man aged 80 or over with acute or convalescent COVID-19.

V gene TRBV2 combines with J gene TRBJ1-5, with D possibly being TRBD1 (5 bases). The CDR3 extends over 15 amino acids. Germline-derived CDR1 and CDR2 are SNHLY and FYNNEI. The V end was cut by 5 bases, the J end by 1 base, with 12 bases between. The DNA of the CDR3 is TGTGCCAGCAGTTTGCAGGGCCAAAGCAATCAGCCCCAGCATTTT. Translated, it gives CASSLQGQSNQPQHF.

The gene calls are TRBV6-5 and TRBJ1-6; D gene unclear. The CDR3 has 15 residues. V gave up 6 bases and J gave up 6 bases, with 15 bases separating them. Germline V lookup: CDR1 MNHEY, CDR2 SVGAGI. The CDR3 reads CASRPDNDRNSPLHF. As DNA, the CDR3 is TGTGCCAGCAGACCCGACAACGACCGTAATTCACCCCTCCACTTT.

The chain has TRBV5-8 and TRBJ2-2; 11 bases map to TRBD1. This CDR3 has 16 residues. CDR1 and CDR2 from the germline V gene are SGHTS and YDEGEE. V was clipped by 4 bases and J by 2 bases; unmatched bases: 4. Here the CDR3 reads CASSIRTGGNTGELFF. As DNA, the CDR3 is TGTGCCAGCAGCATAAGGACAGGGGGCAACACCGGGGAGCTGTTTTTT.

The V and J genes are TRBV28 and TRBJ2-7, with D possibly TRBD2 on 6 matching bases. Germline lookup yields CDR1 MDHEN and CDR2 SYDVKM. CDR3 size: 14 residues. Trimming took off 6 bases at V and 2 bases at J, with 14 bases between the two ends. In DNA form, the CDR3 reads TGTGCCAGCAGGATGGGCGGGGAGACCTACGAGCAGTACTTC. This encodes CASRMGGETYEQYF.

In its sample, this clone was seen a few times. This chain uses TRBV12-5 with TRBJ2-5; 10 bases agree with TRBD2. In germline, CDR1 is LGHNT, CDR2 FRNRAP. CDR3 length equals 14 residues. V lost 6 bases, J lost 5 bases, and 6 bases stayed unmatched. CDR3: CASGASGSGETQYF. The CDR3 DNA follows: TGTGCTAGTGGGGCTAGCGGGAGTGGGGAGACCCAGTACTTC.

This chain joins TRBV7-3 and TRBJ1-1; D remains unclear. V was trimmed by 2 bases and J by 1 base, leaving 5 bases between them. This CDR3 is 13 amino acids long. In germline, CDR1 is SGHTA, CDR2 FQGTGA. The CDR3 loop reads CASSLGQNTEAFF. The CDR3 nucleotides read TGTGCCAGCAGCTTAGGCCAGAACACTGAAGCTTTCTTT. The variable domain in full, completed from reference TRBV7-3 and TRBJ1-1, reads GAGVSQTPSNKVTEKGKYVELRCDPISGHTALYWYRQSLGQGPEFLIYFQGTGAADDSGLPNDRFFAVRPEGSVSTLKIQRTERGDSAVYLCASSLGQNTEAFFGQGTRLTVV.